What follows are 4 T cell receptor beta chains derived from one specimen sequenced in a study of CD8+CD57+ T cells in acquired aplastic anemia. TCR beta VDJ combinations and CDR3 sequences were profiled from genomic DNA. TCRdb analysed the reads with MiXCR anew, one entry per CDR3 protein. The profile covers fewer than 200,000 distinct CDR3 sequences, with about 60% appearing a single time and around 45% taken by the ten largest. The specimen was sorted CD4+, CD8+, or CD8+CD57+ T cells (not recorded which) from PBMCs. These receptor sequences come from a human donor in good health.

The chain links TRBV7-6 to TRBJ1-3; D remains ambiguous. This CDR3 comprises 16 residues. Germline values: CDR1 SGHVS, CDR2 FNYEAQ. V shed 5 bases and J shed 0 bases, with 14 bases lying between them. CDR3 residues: CASSLGVPSSGNTIYF. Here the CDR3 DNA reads TGTGCCAGCAGCCTTGGGGTGCCGAGCTCTGGAAACACCATATATTTT.

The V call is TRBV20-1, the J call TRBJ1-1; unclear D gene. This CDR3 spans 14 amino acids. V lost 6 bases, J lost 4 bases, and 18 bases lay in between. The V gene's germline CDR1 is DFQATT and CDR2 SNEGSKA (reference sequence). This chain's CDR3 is CSAEKDLAGTEAFF. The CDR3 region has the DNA TGCAGTGCGGAAAAGGACCTCGCTGGCACTGAAGCTTTCTTT.

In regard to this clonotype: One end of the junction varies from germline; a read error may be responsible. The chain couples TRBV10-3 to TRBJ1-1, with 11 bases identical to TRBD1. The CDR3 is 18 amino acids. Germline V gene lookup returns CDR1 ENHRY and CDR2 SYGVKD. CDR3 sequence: CAITGTGGTLIMNTGAFF. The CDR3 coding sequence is TGTGCCATCACGGGGACAGGGGGGACCCTTATCATGAACACTGGAGCTTTCTTT.

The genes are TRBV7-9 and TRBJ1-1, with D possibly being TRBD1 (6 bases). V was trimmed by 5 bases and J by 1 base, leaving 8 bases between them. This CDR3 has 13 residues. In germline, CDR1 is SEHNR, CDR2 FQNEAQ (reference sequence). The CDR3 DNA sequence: TGTGCCAGCAGCATGACAGGGAACACTGAAGCTTTCTTT. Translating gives CASSMTGNTEAFF.